This TCR beta chain was obtained from a study of T cells in Graves' hyperthyroidism and ophthalmopathy. Study-wide findings and caveats: Most thyroid clonotypes that were expanded above 0.001 also turned up in blood. Before onset, by a median of around six months, the model predicted ophthalmopathy.

The V and J ends lost 1 base and 1 base respectively, with 13 bases between them. This CDR3 has 15 residues. The germline V gene has CDR1 GTSNPN and CDR2 SVGIG (reference sequence). There are many counts of this clonotype. What it binds is not known. Clinicians diagnosed patients from clinical symptoms, serum thyroxine and TRAb, thyroid ultrasound and orbital computed tomography. PBMCs stemmed from approximately 10 ml fresh peripheral blood. Template material for amplifying TCR beta CDR3 regions consisted of RNA transcripts. The HTBI primer set was used in a first-round RT-PCR of the TCR CDR3. Each CDR3 protein gets one entry after TCRdb re-called the multiplex PCR reads with MiXCR. This table holds about 710,000 distinct CDR3 sequences, roughly 15% found once.

The TCR comes from a man between 18 and 29 years old with Graves' hyperthyroidism. Sequenced input: blood. This chain joins TRBV30 and TRBJ1-1; a weak D match, TRBD1 (5 bases). The CDR3, as DNA: TGTGCCTGGAGTGCCCGGGGTGGGGGGAACACTGAAGCTTTCTTT. It encodes CAWSARGGGNTEAFF.